A few counts support the clone carrying this T cell receptor beta chain. Its antigen is undetermined. Additional DNA sequences in this sample encode the identical CDR3. This record belongs to a study of CD8+ T cells in alopecia areata. Study-wide results and limits: Lesional scalp, especially alopecia totalis/universalis, showed higher clonality than normal scalp.

Alopecia areata patients had lesional scalp punch biopsies and peripheral blood taken from them. PBMC-derived CD4+ and CD8+ T cells were sorted. Following RNA extraction, reverse transcription yielded cDNA that acted as the sequencing template. TCRdb's copy holds only in-frame clones and misses some; the assay was immunoSEQ multiplex PCR. The sample comprises around 82,000 clones, about 53% of which are singletons, and approximately 5.7% rests with the top ten. Material for sequencing was NKG2D-high CD8+ T cells sorted from blood. This sequence originates from a human donor with alopecia areata.

CDR3 sequence: CSVEGSGNTIYF. DNA for the CDR3: TGCAGCGTTGAGGGATCTGGAAACACCATATATTTT. V usage is TRBV29-1 and J usage is TRBJ1-3; D remains unclear. The CDR3 runs to 12 residues. Germline V gene sequence: CDR1 SQVTM, CDR2 ANQGSEA. Trimming pared 3 bases from V and 1 base from J, leaving 4 bases between.